This T cell receptor (beta chain) was profiled in a study of blood T cell repertoires in COVID-19. On the study more broadly: T cells, B-cell-depleted T cells, or PBMCs supplied cDNA or gDNA.

Authors' methods: Reference gene primer amplification yielded estimated nucleated cell counts. Some clones are missing from TCRdb's copy, which holds only in-frame ones; the method was immunoSEQ multiplex PCR. V and J calls and clone size are as listed in that table; D and trimming were resolved from the DNA. The data contain about 87,000 clones, 90% of them singletons. The CDR3 length is 15 residues. V lost 3 bases and J lost 6, with 14 bases in between. Looked up from germline, CDR1 is SGHTA and CDR2 is FQGNSA. The gene calls are TRBV7-2 and TRBJ2-2; D perhaps matches TRBD1 (6 bases). The source material was peripheral blood. This TCR was recovered from a man in his late teens or twenties with COVID-19, enrolled during active disease. The chain's CDR3 is CASSLRQVFAGELFF. In DNA, the CDR3 is TGTGCCAGCAGCTTGAGACAGGTTTTTGCCGGGGAGCTGTTTTTT.